This T cell receptor beta chain was retrieved from a study of human T cells and chemical hapten exposure. TCRdb analysed the RACE reads with MiXCR anew, one entry per CDR3 protein. Among 280,000 or so distinct CDR3 sequences listed, about 7.7% were seen once. Time point here: pre-sensitization, week 0. The treatment here: therapeutic diphenylcyclopropenone sensitization with weekly scalp DPC. This clonotype occurred a few times. This material consisted of whole blood, taken in connection with sensitization to the hapten diphenylcyclopropenone (DPC). The receptor's source is a young man with alopecia areata. Some clones in this sample may be carry-over from other donors' samples.

The CDR3 DNA follows: TGTGCCACCAGCAGGGGCGCAGGGAAGAACACCGGGGAGCTGTTTTTT. Translation gives CATSRGAGKNTGELFF. This chain uses TRBV15 with TRBJ2-2, with D perhaps matching TRBD1 (5 bases). CDR1 is LNHNV, CDR2 YYDKDF, per germline (reference sequence). Deletions cut 3 bases from V and 1 base from J, with 12 bases between. The CDR3 runs to 16 residues.